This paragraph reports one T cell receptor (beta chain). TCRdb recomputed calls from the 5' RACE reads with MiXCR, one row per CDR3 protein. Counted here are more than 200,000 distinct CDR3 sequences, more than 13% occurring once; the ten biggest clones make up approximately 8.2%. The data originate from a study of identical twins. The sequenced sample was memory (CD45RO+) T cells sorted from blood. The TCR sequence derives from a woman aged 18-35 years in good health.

The CDR3 DNA follows: TGTGCCAGCAGCTTAGAATATGGACTCAACTCTGGGGCCAACGTCCTGACTTTC. Protein: CASSLEYGLNSGANVLTF. J is TRBJ2-6 and V is TRBV11-1; a possible D gene is TRBD2 (5 bases). Germline lookup yields CDR1 SGHAT and CDR2 FQDESV (reference sequence). This CDR3 region has 18 residues. V lost 1 base, J lost 0 bases, and 13 bases lay in between.